These T cell receptor beta chains were read from a single sample in a study of blood T cell repertoires in COVID-19. TCRdb's table, derived via immunoSEQ multiplex PCR, lists solely in-frame clones and lacks some. The data hold 200,000 to 250,000 clones, with about 84% observed a single time. The specimen sequenced was PBMCs or T cells enriched from blood (not recorded which). The receptors stem from a woman in her thirties or forties with acute COVID-19. Both conserved end residues are part of each CDR3. A D gene is named only where the DNA matches it firmly. Rows may omit the clone size; those that give it use once, few, many or a size class.

>NA|TRBD2|TRBV27|TRBJ2-1
TGTGCCAGCAGTTTCCTAGCGGAACCCTACAATGAGCAGTTCTTC
CASSFLAEPYNEQFF
>once|NA|TRBV7-3|TRBJ2-4
TGTGCCAGCAGCTTAGGTGGACAGATAAACATTCAGTACTTC
CASSLGGQINIQYF
>NA|NA|TRBV28|TRBJ1-2
TGTGCCAGCAGTTTTGGGGGGAACTATGGCTACACCTTC
CASSFGGNYGYTF
>NA|NA|TRBV6-5|TRBJ2-2
TGTGCCAGCAGTTACACGGACAGTGGGGAGCTGTTTTTT
CASSYTDSGELFF
>NA|TRBD1|TRBV18|TRBJ1-1
TGTGCCAGCTCGTTAGGGGACAGGACGGAAGCTTTCTTT
CASSLGDRTEAFF
>once|NA|TRBV5-8|TRBJ2-7
TGTGCCAGCAGCTTGGGCACAGGGCGTTTACGGTCCTACGAGCAGTACTTC
CASSLGTGRLRSYEQYF
>NA|TRBD1|TRBV27|TRBJ1-2
TGTGCCAGCAGTTTTGAACAGGGGTCTGGCTACACCTTC
CASSFEQGSGYTF
>NA|TRBD2|TRBV30|TRBJ2-2
TGTGCCTGGAGTGGCGGGAGGGGTACCGGGGAGCTGTTTTTT
CAWSGGRGTGELFF
>NA|TRBD1|TRBV7-9|TRBJ1-4
TGTGCCAGCAGCTCCTCCCGGACAGGGGGTAATGAAAAACTGTTTTTT
CASSSSRTGGNEKLFF
>NA|NA|TRBV5-1|TRBJ1-2
TGCGCCAGCAGCTTGGCCGCAGGGAAAAACTATGGCTACACCTTC
CASSLAAGKNYGYTF
>NA|TRBD1|TRBV7-3|TRBJ2-3
TGTGCCAGCAGCCTCATGGGGACAGGGACCACAGATACGCAGTATTTT
CASSLMGTGTTDTQYF
>once|NA|TRBV20-1|TRBJ2-1
TGCAGTGCGAGTTCACCATGGCGGGAAGAAGAGCAGTTCTTC
CSASSPWREEEQFF
>NA|NA|TRBV28|TRBJ1-4
TGTGCCAGCAGTAGTGGGGCGCAGGGTAATGAAAAACTGTTTTTT
CASSSGAQGNEKLFF
>NA|NA|TRBV4-2|TRBJ2-2
TGTGCCAGCAGCCAAGATTCCACAGGGGAGGCCGGGGAGCTGTTTTTT
CASSQDSTGEAGELFF
>once|TRBD1|TRBV5-4|TRBJ2-3
TGTGCCAGCAGCTTGGCAGGGGGAGATACGCAGTATTTT
CASSLAGGDTQYF
>NA|NA|TRBV19|TRBJ1-2
TGTGCCAGTACCGTGGGGGAGGTGTCGTTAGCTAACTATGGCTACACCTTC
CASTVGEVSLANYGYTF
>once|NA|TRBV7-6|TRBJ1-1
TGTGCCAGCAGCTTAGGTGGGGGCTTGCATGGGAACACTGAAGCTTTCTTT
CASSLGGGLHGNTEAFF
>once|NA|TRBV7-3|TRBJ2-2
TGTGCCAGCAGCTCCTACGGGGGGGAGCTGTTTTTT
CASSSYGGELFF
>NA|TRBD1|TRBV27|TRBJ2-5
TGTGCCAGCAGTTTACACCCCGGGACAGGAAAAGAGACCCAGTACTTC
CASSLHPGTGKETQYF
>NA|NA|TRBV3-1/TRBV3-2|TRBJ1-2
TGTGCCAGCAGCCAAGCCCCAGACACTTATGGCTACACCTTC
CASSQAPDTYGYTF
>NA|NA|TRBV5-1|TRBJ1-1
TGCGCCAGCAGCCCTTCGGGGAACACTGAAGCTTTCTTT
CASSPSGNTEAFF
>NA|NA|TRBV18|TRBJ2-2
TGTGCCAGCTCACCGACAGGCCCGGAGCTGTTTTTT
CASSPTGPELFF
>NA|NA|TRBV6-4|TRBJ2-1
TGTGCCAGCAGTGTCAGACTAGGTTCCTACAATGAGCAGTTCTTC
CASSVRLGSYNEQFF
>NA|TRBD2|TRBV10-3|TRBJ2-5
TGTGCCATCAGTGGAACGACTAGCGGGGGGCAAGAGACCCAGTACTTC
CAISGTTSGGQETQYF
>NA|NA|TRBV6-1|TRBJ1-4
TGTGCCAGCAGTGGACCGATTGGGGGGACAACTAATGAAAAACTGTTTTTT
CASSGPIGGTTNEKLFF
>NA|NA|TRBV5-5|TRBJ1-4
TGTGCCAGCAGCTTAACAGGGCGAGAAAAACTGTTTTTT
CASSLTGREKLFF
>NA|NA|TRBV6-6|TRBJ1-5
TGTGCCAGCAATTGGCAGGCCGCCAATCAGCCCCAGCATTTT
CASNWQAANQPQHF
>NA|TRBD1|TRBV2|TRBJ1-5
TGTGCCAGCAGTGCCCGAGACAGGGGGCGAGTCATCAACCCGGGAAATCAGCCCCAGCATTTT
CASSARDRGRVINPGNQPQHF
>NA|TRBD1|TRBV7-9|TRBJ1-6
TGTGCCAGCAGCTTTGGACAGGGCAGTAATTCACCCCTCCACTTT
CASSFGQGSNSPLHF